The entry that follows covers one TCR beta chain sequence. Antigen specificity is unknown. CDR3 size: 14 residues. CDR1 is ENHRY and CDR2 is SYGVKD in the germline V gene. The V gene lost 6 bases and the J gene lost 4 bases, with 16 bases spanning the gap. The data were obtained in a study of T cell responses to AZD1222 COVID-19 vaccine. Study context: The study pooled second doses at about 4 or about 12 weeks. Study-wide results and caveats: The donor group comprised mostly white British people and more females; the analysis possibly underestimated clonal diversity. Seropositive AZD1222 recipients at baseline numbered only six or seven. Two AZD1222 administrations were followed by greater Spike-specific TCR breadth and depth.

Only in-frame clones appear in the TCRdb table, and some are missing; sequencing was by immunoSEQ multiplex PCR. The table records around 100,000 clones, approximately 87% of them present only once. This sequence originates from an adult in good health. The sample consisted of peripheral blood, taken on day 0 of AZD1222 vaccination. The chain employs TRBV10-3 and TRBJ2-7; unclear D gene. CDR3 DNA: TGTGCCATCAGGAGACTTCCCGACTCGTACGAGCAGTACTTC. Its protein is CAIRRLPDSYEQYF.